Listed here are 26 T cell receptor beta chains from one sample, sequenced in a study of T cell changes during pregnancy in multiple sclerosis. The table came from immunoSEQ multiplex PCR; TCRdb's copy has only in-frame clones and leaves some out. The sample yields 90,000 to 120,000 clones, roughly 92% seen once. Sequencing was performed on peripheral blood, taken in the third trimester of pregnancy. These receptors were obtained from a female donor in good health, enrolled as a control in a pregnancy study.

This chain connects TRBV30 to TRBJ1-5, with TRBD1 matching over 12 bases. This CDR3 is built from 15 residues. The germline CDR1 and CDR2 sequences are GTSNPN and SVGIG (reference sequence). V lost 4 bases to trimming and J lost 9 bases; unmatched junction nucleotides: 10. The CDR3 here is CAWKGDRGQSGPQHF. The DNA for the CDR3 is TGTGCCTGGAAAGGGGACAGGGGGCAGAGTGGGCCCCAGCATTTT.

The chain's CDR3 is CASSLSTGGPGTQYF. CDR3 coding DNA: TGTGCCAGCAGCCTATCGACAGGGGGGCCCGGGACCCAGTACTTC. The V gene is TRBV4-2, the J gene TRBJ2-5; 9 bases align to TRBD1. Germline-derived CDR1 and CDR2 are LGHNA and YNFKEQ. After removal of 4 bases from V and 7 bases from J, the junction contained 10 bases not matched to a gene. This CDR3 is 15 amino acids long.

The V call is TRBV10-3, the J call TRBJ2-7, with D perhaps TRBD2 (5 bases). V was pared by 6 bases and J by 4 bases, with 13 bases between. This CDR3 is 13 amino acids long. CDR1 and CDR2 (germline): ENHRY, SYGVKD. The CDR3 bases are TGTGCCATCAGCCAAAGTCGGGAATACGAGCAGTACTTC. Translated, it gives CAISQSREYEQYF.

This clone was seen only once. The rearrangement links TRBV27 to TRBJ1-2; a weak D match, TRBD1 (6 bases). V was shortened by 8 bases and J by 8 bases, with 18 bases between the two germline ends. The CDR3 loop spans 13 amino acids. CDR1 MNHEY and CDR2 SMNVEV come from the germline V gene (reference sequence). The DNA for the CDR3 is TGTGCCAGCCGCTCCCCGGGGGGGCACGGCTACACCTTC. Translation: CASRSPGGHGYTF.

The rearrangement joins TRBV30 to TRBJ1-1; D ambiguous. The CDR3 runs to 13 residues. Germline lookup yields CDR1 GTSNPN and CDR2 SVGIG (reference sequence). Trimming took off 0 bases at V and 0 bases at J, with 5 bases between the two ends. CDR3 protein: CAWSVSVNTEAFF. The CDR3 DNA follows: TGTGCCTGGAGTGTTTCAGTGAACACTGAAGCTTTCTTT.

The gene calls are TRBV5-5 and TRBJ2-7, with 12 positions matching TRBD2. The V segment lost 3 bases and the J segment 1 base; nucleotides outside the gene matches: 14. The germline gives CDR1 SGHKS, CDR2 YYEKEE (reference sequence). The CDR3 extends over 19 amino acids. The CDR3 DNA is TGTGCCAGCAGCTCCCTCGGGACTAGCGGGCCCGAGTATTCCTACGAGCAGTACTTC. This encodes CASSSLGTSGPEYSYEQYF.

This rearrangement joins TRBV9 to TRBJ2-3, with D tentatively TRBD2 (6 bases). This CDR3 has 13 amino acids. CDR1 and CDR2 (germline): SGDLS, YYNGEE. Trimming shortened V by 3 bases and J by 7 bases, and 12 bases separated the two germline ends. Here the CDR3 reads CASSETSRHTQYF. The CDR3 DNA reads as TGTGCCAGCAGCGAGACTAGTCGCCATACGCAGTATTTT.

V is TRBV5-6 and J is TRBJ2-3; 8 nucleotides match TRBD2. The CDR3 spans 15 residues. Trimming cost V 2 bases and J 5 bases; bases outside gene matches: 7. Germline CDR1 reads SGHDT; CDR2 reads YYEEEE. DNA of the CDR3: TGTGCCAGCAGCTTCGGCGGGGGGCGGGGAGATACGCAGTATTTT. It specifies CASSFGGGRGDTQYF. The full variable domain, completed using reference TRBV5-6 and TRBJ2-3, is DAGVTQSPTHLIKTRGQQVTLRCSPKSGHDTVSWYQQALGQGPQFIFQYYEEEERQRGNFPDRFSGHQFPNYSSELNVNALLLGDSALYLCASSFGGGRGDTQYFGPGTRLTVL.

The chain recombines TRBV5-1 with TRBJ2-3; tentative D call: TRBD1 (5 bases). The CDR3 extends over 14 amino acids. V lost 2 bases and J lost 6, with 13 bases in between. Germline V CDR1 and CDR2: SGHRS, YFSETQ. This chain's CDR3 is CASSFGADGDTQYF. CDR3 bases: TGCGCCAGCAGCTTTGGGGCAGATGGTGATACGCAGTATTTT.

The chain recombines TRBV4-1 with TRBJ1-6; D not resolved. The CDR3 runs to 16 residues. The germline V gene encodes CDR1 MGHRA and CDR2 YSYEKL. The V end lost 3 bases, the J end lost 0 bases, and 9 bases lay between the germline ends. The CDR3 loop reads CASSQTQSSYNSPLHF. The CDR3 DNA is TGCGCCAGCAGCCAGACACAGAGCTCCTATAATTCACCCCTCCACTTT.

V and J are TRBV4-3 and TRBJ2-1; TRBD2 matches at 7 bases. Germline CDR1 is LGHNA and CDR2 is YSLEER. V gave up 0 bases and J gave up 2 bases; unmatched junction bases: 4. CDR3 length: 16 amino acids. The DNA of the CDR3 is TGCGCCAGCAGCCAAGATCATGGGGGGGCCTACAATGAGCAGTTCTTC. The encoded protein is CASSQDHGGAYNEQFF.

This rearrangement joins TRBV10-3 to TRBJ1-2, with D possibly matching TRBD1 (5 bases). The CDR3 length is 15 residues. Trimming pared 0 bases from V and 5 bases from J, leaving 13 bases between. Germline CDR1 reads ENHRY; CDR2 reads SYGVKD. The CDR3 loop reads CAISESGRTLYGYTF. The CDR3 DNA sequence: TGTGCCATCAGTGAGTCTGGGAGGACACTATATGGCTACACCTTC.

The chain links TRBV9 to TRBJ1-5; 8 nucleotides agree with TRBD1. Germline V gene lookup returns CDR1 SGDLS and CDR2 YYNGEE. The CDR3 covers 14 residues. With V trimmed by 2 bases and J by 7 bases, 5 bases remained unmatched. CDR3 sequence: CASSVTGGGQPQHF. In nucleotides, the CDR3 is TGTGCCAGCAGCGTCACAGGGGGGGGACAGCCCCAGCATTTT.

The rearrangement uses TRBV5-4 and TRBJ2-7; D is perhaps TRBD1 (6 bases). CDR1 is SGHNT, CDR2 YYREEE, per germline (reference sequence). This CDR3 region has 14 residues. V lost 1 base, J lost 2 bases, and 10 bases lay in between. This CDR3 is CASSLRDTTYEQYF. The CDR3 region has the DNA TGTGCCAGCAGCTTGAGGGACACCACCTACGAGCAGTACTTC.

V gene TRBV6-1 combines with J gene TRBJ1-2; 7 bases map to TRBD1. V shed 2 bases and J 4 bases; nucleotides not matched to a gene: 13. Germline V CDR1 and CDR2: MNHNS, SASEGT. The CDR3 consists of 17 residues. CDR3 residues: CASSERALRQGGYGYTF. CDR3 bases: TGTGCCAGCAGTGAAAGGGCTTTACGACAGGGAGGCTATGGCTACACCTTC.

The genes are TRBV19 and TRBJ1-5; D is possibly TRBD1 (6 bases). CDR1 is LNHDA and CDR2 is SQIVND in the germline V gene (reference sequence). There are 16 residues in the CDR3. V was shortened by 5 bases and J by 2 bases, with 16 bases between the two germline ends. In DNA, the CDR3 is TGTGCCAGTAGTCTAGGACAGTCGACGGGCAATCAGCCCCAGCATTTT. It specifies CASSLGQSTGNQPQHF. Using reference TRBV19 and TRBJ1-5 for the parts outside the CDR3, the full variable domain is DGGITQSPKYLFRKEGQNVTLSCEQNLNHDAMYWYRQDPGQGLRLIYYSQIVNDFQKGDIAEGYSVSREKKESFPLTVTSAQKNPTAFYLCASSLGQSTGNQPQHFGDGTRLSIL.

A word on this clone: An end of the junction differs from the germline gene, which may be a read error. V usage is TRBV7-7 and J usage is TRBJ2-1; 8 bases match TRBD2. Germline CDR1 is SSHAT and CDR2 is FNYEAQ (reference sequence). The CDR3 sequence is 19 residues long. The DNA for the CDR3 is TGTGCTAGCAGCTTGTTAGAAGTAGGCGGGGGGAGCTCCTACAATGAGCAGTTCTTC. Protein: CASSLLEVGGGSSYNEQFF. Complete variable domain (other parts from reference TRBV7-7 and TRBJ2-1): GAGVSQSPRYKVTKRGQDVTLRCDPISSHATLYWYQQALGQGPEFLTYFNYEAQPDKSGLPSDRFSAERPEGSISTLTIQRTEQRDSAMYRCASSLLEVGGGSSYNEQFFGPGTRLTVL.

This chain uses TRBV7-8 with TRBJ2-1, with TRBD1 matching 7 bases. Unmatched junction bases numbered 1, after V lost 4 bases and J lost 1 base. The germline V gene has CDR1 SGHVS and CDR2 FQNEAQ. The CDR3 consists of 14 residues. CDR3 DNA: TGTGCCAGCAGCTCGACAGGGTCCTACAATGAGCAGTTCTTC. Residues: CASSSTGSYNEQFF. Complete variable domain (other parts from reference TRBV7-8 and TRBJ2-1): GAGVSQSPRYKVAKRGQDVALRCDPISGHVSLFWYQQALGQGPEFLTYFQNEAQLDKSGLPSDRFFAERPEGSVSTLKIQRTQQEDSAVYLCASSSTGSYNEQFFGPGTRLTVL.

The chain couples TRBV19 to TRBJ1-4; 7 nucleotides align to TRBD1. The CDR3 length is 14 residues. After removal of 7 bases from V and 6 bases from J, the junction contained 8 bases not matched to a gene. Germline V gene lookup returns CDR1 LNHDA and CDR2 SQIVND (reference sequence). CDR3 sequence reads: CASKEGGFDEKLFF. The CDR3 DNA sequence: TGTGCCAGTAAAGAAGGGGGCTTCGATGAAAAACTGTTTTTT.

This chain links TRBV6-5 with TRBJ1-4, with D perhaps TRBD1 (5 bases). Trimming stripped 5 bases from V and 8 bases from J, with 18 bases between. CDR1 is MNHEY and CDR2 is SVGAGI in the germline V gene. The CDR3 runs to 15 residues. For the CDR3, the DNA is TGTGCCAGCAGTCGGACACACCCCCCTCGGGAAAAACTGTTTTTT. Amino acid sequence: CASSRTHPPREKLFF.

The chain combines TRBV6-5 with TRBJ1-2, with 7 bases lining up with TRBD1. CDR3 length: 14 amino acids. J gave up 0 bases and V 7 bases, and 5 bases lay outside the gene matches. The germline CDR1 and CDR2 sequences are MNHEY and SVGAGI. DNA of the CDR3: TGTGCCAGCACCCGGACAGGCACTAACTATGGCTACACCTTC. Encoded protein: CASTRTGTNYGYTF.

The chain joins TRBV30 to TRBJ2-7; 12 positions match TRBD2. Per germline, CDR1 GTSNPN and CDR2 SVGIG (reference sequence). Trimming cost V 4 bases and J 1 base; bases outside gene matches: 8. This CDR3 region has 16 residues. This CDR3 reads CAWNLAGLAGSYEQYF. The CDR3 nucleotides are TGTGCCTGGAATCTCGCAGGACTAGCGGGATCCTACGAGCAGTACTTC.

The chain couples TRBV7-2 to TRBJ1-5, with a possible D match to TRBD1 (5 bases). The germline CDR1 and CDR2 sequences are SGHTA and FQGNSA. The V and J ends lost 7 bases and 3 bases respectively, with 13 bases between them. The CDR3 has 14 amino acids. CDR3 in DNA: TGTGCCAGCAAGGAGTCAGGGATCAATCAGCCCCAGCATTTT. Protein product: CASKESGINQPQHF.

V is TRBV10-3 and J is TRBJ1-1; TRBD1 aligns across 8 bases. CDR1 and CDR2 (germline): ENHRY, SYGVKD. The junction had 12 bases not matched to a gene; V was cut back by 0 bases and J by 0 bases. The CDR3 spans 19 residues. The CDR3 coding sequence is TGTGCCATCAGTGAGTCCACCTACAGGGGGTCGAGTTTGAACACTGAAGCTTTCTTT. It specifies CAISESTYRGSSLNTEAFF.

CDR3 loop: CASSLTGRGAFDTQYF. CDR3 nucleotides: TGTGCCAGCAGCTTAACAGGGCGGGGGGCTTTTGATACGCAGTATTTT. V and J are TRBV7-3 and TRBJ2-3; 8 nucleotides agree with TRBD2. CDR3 length: 16 residues. With V trimmed by 0 bases and J by 6 bases, 8 bases remained unmatched. The germline CDR1 and CDR2 sequences are SGHTA and FQGTGA.

Worth noting for this clone: Other DNA sequences in the same sample also yield this CDR3. DNA for the CDR3: TGCAGCGTTGGGCAGGGGAACTATGGCTACACCTTC. It codes for CSVGQGNYGYTF. This chain uses TRBV29-1 with TRBJ1-2, with a tentative D call TRBD1 (6 bases). V was clipped by 4 bases and J by 2 bases, with 8 bases between them. The CDR3 length is 12 residues. Germline assignment: CDR1 SQVTM and CDR2 ANQGSEA.